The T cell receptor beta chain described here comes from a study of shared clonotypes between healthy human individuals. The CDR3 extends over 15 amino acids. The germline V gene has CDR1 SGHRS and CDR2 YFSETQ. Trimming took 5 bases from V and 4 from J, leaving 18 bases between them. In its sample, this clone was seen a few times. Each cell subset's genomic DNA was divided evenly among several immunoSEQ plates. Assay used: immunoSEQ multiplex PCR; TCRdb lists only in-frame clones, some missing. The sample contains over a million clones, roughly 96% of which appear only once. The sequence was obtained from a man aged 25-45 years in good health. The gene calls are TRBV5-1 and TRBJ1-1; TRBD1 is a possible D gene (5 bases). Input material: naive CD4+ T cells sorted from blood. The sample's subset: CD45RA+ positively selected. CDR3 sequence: CASSLNGASGTEAFF. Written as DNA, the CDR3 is TGCGCCAGCAGTTTGAACGGGGCGTCAGGCACTGAAGCTTTCTTT.